This T cell receptor (beta chain) was recovered during a study of CD8 T cells in Susac syndrome. Study-wide points: By the study's own acknowledgment, its TCR sequencing and HLA analysis included relatively few individuals.

As concerns this clonotype: Its target is not known.

CDR3 length: 15 residues. V gave up 4 bases and J gave up 0 bases, with 10 bases separating them. Per germline, CDR1 MNHEY and CDR2 SMNVEV (reference sequence). cDNA came from about 0.46 to 1 ug RNA primed by random hexamers. Amplification of TCR beta CDR3 by immunoSEQ multiplex PCR spanned 54 Vbeta and 13 Jbeta. From the immunoSEQ multiplex PCR reads, TCRdb called clonotypes with MiXCR, one entry per CDR3 protein. The sample yields 400,000 or so distinct CDR3 sequences, around 85% seen once. The rearrangement uses TRBV27 and TRBJ1-3; possibly TRBD1 for D (5 bases). Sequencing was performed on CD8+ T cells from PBMCs. The clonotype was recovered from a human donor with multiple sclerosis. This CDR3 is CASSSSGGSGNTIYF. Written as DNA, the CDR3 is TGTGCCAGCAGTTCCTCGGGGGGCTCTGGAAACACCATATATTTT.